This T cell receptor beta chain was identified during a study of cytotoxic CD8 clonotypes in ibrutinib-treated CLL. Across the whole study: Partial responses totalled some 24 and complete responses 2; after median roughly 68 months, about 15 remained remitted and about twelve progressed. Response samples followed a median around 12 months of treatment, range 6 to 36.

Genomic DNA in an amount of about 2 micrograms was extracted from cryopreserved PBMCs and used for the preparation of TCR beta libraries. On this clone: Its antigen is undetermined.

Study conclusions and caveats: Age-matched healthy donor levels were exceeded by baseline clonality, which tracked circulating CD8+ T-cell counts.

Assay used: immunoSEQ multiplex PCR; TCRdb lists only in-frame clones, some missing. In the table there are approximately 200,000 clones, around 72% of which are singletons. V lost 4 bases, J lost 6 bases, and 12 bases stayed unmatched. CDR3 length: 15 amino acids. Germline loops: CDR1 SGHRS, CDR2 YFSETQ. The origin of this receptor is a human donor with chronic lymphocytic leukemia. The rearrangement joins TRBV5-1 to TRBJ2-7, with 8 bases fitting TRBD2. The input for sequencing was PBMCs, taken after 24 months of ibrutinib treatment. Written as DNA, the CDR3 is TGCGCCAGCAGCGCGACGGGACTAGATTTCGGCGAGCAGTACTTC. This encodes CASSATGLDFGEQYF.